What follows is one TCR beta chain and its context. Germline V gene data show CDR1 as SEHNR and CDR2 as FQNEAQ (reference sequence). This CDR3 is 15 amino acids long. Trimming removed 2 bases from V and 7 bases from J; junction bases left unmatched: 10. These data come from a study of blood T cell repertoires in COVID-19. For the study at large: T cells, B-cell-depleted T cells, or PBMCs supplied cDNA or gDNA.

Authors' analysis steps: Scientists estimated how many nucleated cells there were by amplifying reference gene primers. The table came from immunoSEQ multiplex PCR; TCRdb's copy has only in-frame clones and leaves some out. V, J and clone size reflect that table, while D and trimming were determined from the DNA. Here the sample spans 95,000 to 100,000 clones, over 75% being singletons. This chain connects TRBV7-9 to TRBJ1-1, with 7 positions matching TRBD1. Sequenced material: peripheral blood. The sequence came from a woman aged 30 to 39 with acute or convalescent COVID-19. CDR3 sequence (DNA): TGTGCCAGCAGCTTAAAAGGGGGCGCGGGAGGTGAAGCTTTCTTT. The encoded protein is CASSLKGGAGGEAFF.